This T cell receptor (beta chain) was documented in a study of metastatic and nonmetastatic thyroid tumors. The CDR3 contains 17 residues. The V end lost 2 bases, the J end lost 0 bases, and 15 bases lay between the germline ends. Germline CDR1 is SGHRS and CDR2 is YFSETQ. This clone has at least ten counts. All patients reached thyroid surgery having received no treatment beforehand. MiXCR re-clonotyped the PCR reads for TCRdb. The sample has 40,000 or so clones, less than 15% seen once. Sample: blood. The clonotype originates from a female donor with papillary thyroid cancer or a benign thyroid nodule (not recorded which). Some clones in this sample may be carry-over from other donors' samples. V usage is TRBV5-1 and J usage is TRBJ1-3, with TRBD1 as a possible D gene (6 bases). CDR3 protein: CASSFKGGRDSGNTIYF. The CDR3 DNA follows: TGCGCCAGCAGCTTCAAGGGGGGTAGAGACTCTGGAAACACCATATATTTT. Using reference TRBV5-1 and TRBJ1-3 for the parts outside the CDR3, the full variable domain is KAGVTQTPRYLIKTRGQQVTLSCSPISGHRSVSWYQQTPGQGLQFLFEYFSETQRNKGNFPGRFSGRQFSNSRSEMNVSTLELGDSALYLCASSFKGGRDSGNTIYFGEGSWLTVV.